A single sample gave rise to the 19 T cell receptor beta chains below, sequenced in a study of blood T cell repertoires in COVID-19. TCRdb keeps only in-frame clones here, not all; method: immunoSEQ multiplex PCR. The data hold approximately 120,000 clones, with 88% observed a single time. Material for sequencing was peripheral blood. The receptors shown here come from a man between 45 and 60 years old with acute or convalescent COVID-19.

The chain uses TRBV11-3 and TRBJ2-1; 8 nucleotides match TRBD2. Germline V gene data show CDR1 as SGHNT and CDR2 as YENEEA. J was trimmed by 7 bases and V by 5 bases; bases with no gene match: 13. The CDR3 consists of 16 residues. The CDR3 region is CASSAERSGRTNEQFF. DNA for the CDR3: TGTGCCAGCAGCGCCGAAAGGAGCGGGAGAACTAATGAGCAGTTCTTC.

The chain couples TRBV5-1 to TRBJ1-2; D is unclear. This CDR3 has 13 amino acids. Germline V gives CDR1 SGHRS, CDR2 YFSETQ. V was shortened by 5 bases and J by 1 base, with 9 bases between the two germline ends. CDR3 in amino acids: CASRPGVNYGYTF. In nucleotides, the CDR3 is TGCGCCAGCAGACCCGGGGTTAACTATGGCTACACCTTC.

The genes are TRBV7-9 and TRBJ2-3; 13 bases line up with TRBD2. The junction had 15 bases not matched to a gene; V was cut back by 3 bases and J by 6 bases. The length of the CDR3 is 19 residues. CDR1 is SEHNR and CDR2 is FQNEAQ in the germline V gene (reference sequence). CDR3 residues: CASSLTTSGLAGTMDTQYF. The CDR3 DNA follows: TGTGCCAGCAGCTTGACAACTTCGGGACTAGCGGGGACCATGGATACGCAGTATTTT.

This chain connects TRBV9 to TRBJ2-3; 12 bases align to TRBD2. The CDR3 sequence is 15 residues long. Germline lookup yields CDR1 SGDLS and CDR2 YYNGEE. The V segment lost 4 bases and the J segment 4 bases; nucleotides outside the gene matches: 4. The CDR3 DNA reads TGTGCCAGCAGCACCAGACTAGCGGGAGCAGATACGCAGTATTTT. Amino acids: CASSTRLAGADTQYF.

Turning to this clone: Because the CDR3's place on the DNA is in doubt, the DNA is left out and the CDR3 is given as listed by TCRdb. The chain uses TRBV21-1 and TRBJ1-1; the D call of TRBD1 is as the table states it, not checked on the DNA. TRBV21-1 is noted as a pseudogene. The CDR3 totals 17 residues, both ends included. This CDR3 reads CASSKPWAGGANTEAFF.

The chain combines TRBV27 with TRBJ2-7; 12 nucleotides align to TRBD2. This CDR3 region has 16 residues. Germline CDR1 and CDR2: MNHEY and SMNVEV (reference sequence). Trimming removed 3 bases from V and 2 bases from J; junction bases left unmatched: 5. In nucleotides, the CDR3 is TGTGCCAGCAGTTTTCTAGCGGGAGGGACAACCTACGAGCAGTACTTC. Encoded protein: CASSFLAGGTTYEQYF.

The chain joins TRBV29-1 to TRBJ1-1; 7 nucleotides align to TRBD1. CDR1 and CDR2 (germline): SQVTM, ANQGSEA. The CDR3 runs 10 residues. V was clipped by 7 bases and J by 7 bases; unmatched bases: 3. CDR3 residues: CSARDSEAFF. Written as DNA, the CDR3 is TGCAGCGCCCGGGACAGTGAAGCTTTCTTT.

V usage is TRBV29-1 and J usage is TRBJ2-1; tentatively, D is TRBD2 (6 bases). The CDR3 spans 13 residues. Germline V gene lookup returns CDR1 SQVTM and CDR2 ANQGSEA. Trimming left V 4 bases short and J 0 bases short, with 7 bases between. The CDR3 sequence is CSVGGDSYNEQFF. In DNA, the CDR3 is TGCAGCGTTGGCGGGGACTCCTACAATGAGCAGTTCTTC.

This clone was picked up one time. The V gene is TRBV24-1, the J gene TRBJ2-7; 10 nucleotides align to TRBD1. The CDR3 is 14 residues long. The germline CDR1 and CDR2 sequences are KGHDR and SFDVKD. V gave up 8 bases and J gave up 3 bases; unmatched junction bases: 6. The CDR3 nucleotides read TGTGCCACCATCCCCGGGACAGGGGACTACGAGCAGTACTTC. This translates into CATIPGTGDYEQYF.

This chain links TRBV6-2 or TRBV6-3 with TRBJ1-1; D might be TRBD1 (5 bases). The CDR3 has 14 amino acids. The germline V gene encodes CDR1 MNHEY and CDR2 SVGEGT. With 3 bases removed from V and 6 bases from J, the gap between germline ends came to 14 bases. The CDR3 region has the DNA TGTGCCAGCAGTTATGGTTTCGGAGGGGCTGAAGCTTTCTTT. It yields the protein CASSYGFGGAEAFF.

The chain combines TRBV11-2 with TRBJ1-2; weak D call: TRBD1 (5 bases). Germline loops: CDR1 SGHAT, CDR2 FQNNGV. V dropped 2 bases and J dropped 5 bases, with 9 bases sitting between them. The CDR3 is made up of 13 amino acids. The CDR3 DNA follows: TGTGCCAGCAGCTTAAGGGGAGGTTATGGCTACACCTTC. This codes for CASSLRGGYGYTF.

V and J are TRBV5-1 and TRBJ2-3; D is possibly TRBD2 (6 bases). This CDR3 region has 15 residues. With 0 bases removed from V and 4 bases from J, the gap between germline ends came to 12 bases. In germline, CDR1 is SGHRS, CDR2 YFSETQ. CDR3 loop: CASSLERGTADTQYF. The CDR3 nucleotides read TGCGCCAGCAGCTTGGAACGGGGGACGGCAGATACGCAGTATTTT.

This chain links TRBV19 with TRBJ1-2; 8 nucleotides align to TRBD1. V gave up 0 bases and J gave up 5 bases; unmatched junction bases: 2. This CDR3 contains 14 residues. In germline, CDR1 is LNHDA, CDR2 SQIVND (reference sequence). CDR3 nucleotide sequence: TGTGCCAGTAGTATAGAGACAGGGGAGTATGGCTACACCTTC. Protein sequence: CASSIETGEYGYTF.

The chain carries TRBV25-1 and TRBJ1-6; 7 bases are shared with TRBD1. The CDR3 loop spans 13 amino acids. Germline V gene data show CDR1 as MGHDK and CDR2 as SYGVNS. After removal of 8 bases from V and 7 bases from J, the junction contained 5 bases not matched to a gene. CDR3 amino acids: CASHGQENSPLHF. CDR3 in DNA: TGTGCCAGCCACGGACAGGAGAATTCACCCCTCCACTTT.

In its sample, this clone was seen once. The CDR3 nucleotides read TGTGCCAGCTCACCACTAACAGGGAGCCCGACCGGGGAGCTGTTTTTT. Its protein product is CASSPLTGSPTGELFF. The chain uses TRBV18 and TRBJ2-2; TRBD1 might be the D (6 bases). V lost 1 base and J lost 5, with 14 bases in between. CDR1 and CDR2 from the germline V gene are KGHSH and LQKENI. This CDR3 is 16 amino acids long.

The V gene is TRBV30, the J gene TRBJ2-7, with unresolved D. Germline loops: CDR1 GTSNPN, CDR2 SVGIG (reference sequence). The CDR3 sequence is 13 residues long. V lost 3 bases and J 7 bases, leaving 16 bases between the germline ends. The CDR3 loop reads CAWRVGLLREQYF. DNA for the CDR3: TGTGCCTGGAGGGTTGGTCTTTTGCGTGAGCAGTACTTC.

This chain uses TRBV12-2 with TRBJ1-5; no check of the table's D call, TRBD1, against the DNA was made. TRBV12-2 is termed a pseudogene. The length of the CDR3 is 19 residues. The CDR3: CASRLARRGRGSGNQPQHF. CDR3 sequence (DNA): TGTGCAAGTCGCTTAGCTAGAAGGGGGAGAGGTTCTGGCAATCAGCCCCAGCATTTT.

The chain is built from TRBV10-1 and TRBJ2-1; 8 nucleotides match TRBD1. From germline, CDR1 is WNHNN and CDR2 SYGVQD (reference sequence). With V trimmed by 6 bases and J by 7 bases, 5 bases remained unmatched. The CDR3 length is 13 residues. In nucleotides, the CDR3 is TGCGCCAGCAGAACCCGACAGGGGAATGAGCAGTTCTTC. This codes for CASRTRQGNEQFF.

The chain combines TRBV6-4 with TRBJ1-5; D may be TRBD1 (5 bases). Germline V gene lookup returns CDR1 MRHNA and CDR2 SNTAGT. The V end lost 8 bases, the J end lost 5 bases, and 19 bases lay between the germline ends. The CDR3 runs 15 residues. Here the CDR3 DNA reads TGTGCCAGCGATATCCGGCACAGGTGGGATCAGCCCCAGCATTTT. Translating it yields CASDIRHRWDQPQHF.